What follows are 32 T cell receptor beta chains derived from one specimen sequenced in a study of control samples from healthy donors and cancer patients. The method was immunoSEQ multiplex PCR; TCRdb's version includes in-frame clones alone and lacks a portion of them. Of 130,000 or so clones listed, 90% to 95% were seen once; the top ten hold over 10%. Specimen: blood. These receptors came from a man aged 35-49 years in good health.

The chain links TRBV5-1 to TRBJ2-4, with D maybe TRBD1 (5 bases). Germline lookup yields CDR1 SGHRS and CDR2 YFSETQ. V lost 4 bases and J 5 bases, leaving 10 bases between the germline ends. The CDR3 extends over 13 amino acids. The CDR3 loop reads CASSLGAENIQYF. The CDR3, as DNA: TGCGCCAGCAGCCTAGGGGCGGAAAACATTCAGTACTTC.

The chain couples TRBV5-6 to TRBJ2-7; D possibly corresponds to TRBD1 (6 bases). V lost 0 bases and J lost 0, with 13 bases in between. The germline V gene encodes CDR1 SGHDT and CDR2 YYEEEE. The CDR3 sequence is 16 residues long. Here the CDR3 reads CASSLESTGSSYEQYF. The CDR3 DNA reads as TGTGCCAGCAGCTTGGAATCCACAGGGAGCTCCTACGAGCAGTACTTC.

The CDR3 protein is CASRSGLQEGELFF. The DNA of the CDR3 is TGTGCCAGCAGATCCGGGCTTCAGGAAGGGGAGCTGTTTTTT. The rearrangement links TRBV25-1 to TRBJ2-2; D is undetermined. This CDR3 is 14 amino acids long. The V gene's germline CDR1 is MGHDK and CDR2 SYGVNS. V lost 6 bases, J lost 8 bases, and 16 bases lay in between.

The chain combines TRBV2 with TRBJ1-1; no firm D call. V was pared by 7 bases and J by 0 bases, with 9 bases between. Per the germline V gene, CDR1 is SNHLY and CDR2 is FYNNEI. The CDR3 contains 13 residues. CDR3 bases: TGTGCCAGCACCGAGTTGTTGAACACTGAAGCTTTCTTT. Its translation is CASTELLNTEAFF.

This chain connects TRBV11-2 to TRBJ1-4, with D possibly being TRBD1 (6 bases). The CDR3 is 15 amino acids. CDR1 and CDR2 from the germline V gene are SGHAT and FQNNGV. The ends were cut back, 5 bases at V and 4 bases at J, with 14 bases in the middle. The CDR3 DNA is TGTGCCAGCAGCCTACGGGGGCAAGATAATGAAAAACTGTTTTTT. Translated: CASSLRGQDNEKLFF.

The rearrangement links TRBV15 to TRBJ2-5; TRBD1 aligns across 7 bases. J lost 0 bases, V lost 3 bases, and 1 base had no gene match. Germline V lookup: CDR1 LNHNV, CDR2 YYDKDF (reference sequence). The CDR3 extends over 14 amino acids. The CDR3 is CATSRGQNQETQYF. The CDR3 DNA sequence: TGTGCCACCAGCAGGGGACAGAACCAAGAGACCCAGTACTTC.

The chain employs TRBV10-3 and TRBJ1-2; D ambiguous. V was shortened by 2 bases and J by 2 bases, with 9 bases between the two germline ends. This CDR3 has 14 amino acids. Germline V gene data show CDR1 as ENHRY and CDR2 as SYGVKD. CDR3: CAISEVKDNYGYTF. CDR3 DNA: TGTGCCATCAGTGAGGTAAAGGACAACTATGGCTACACCTTC.

The gene calls are TRBV4-1 and TRBJ2-7, with 7 bases identical to TRBD1. The CDR3 has 15 amino acids. From germline, CDR1 is MGHRA and CDR2 YSYEKL. J was trimmed by 3 bases and V by 6 bases; bases with no gene match: 11. CDR3 sequence: CASSRGWAGGYEQYF. The CDR3 DNA is TGCGCCAGCAGTCGGGGATGGGCAGGGGGCTACGAGCAGTACTTC.

The CDR3 region has the DNA TGTGCCAGCAGTTATCGGAGGAACAATGAAAAACTGTTTTTT. Residues: CASSYRRNNEKLFF. The chain is built from TRBV6-5 and TRBJ1-4; D is ambiguous. The CDR3 extends over 14 amino acids. V was clipped by 3 bases and J by 5 bases, with 10 bases between them. The germline CDR1 and CDR2 sequences are MNHEY and SVGAGI.

This sequence joins TRBV5-1 and TRBJ1-1, with a tentative D call TRBD1 (6 bases). The CDR3 runs to 15 residues. Trimming left V 3 bases short and J 1 base short, with 13 bases between. The germline CDR1 and CDR2 sequences are SGHRS and YFSETQ. The CDR3 nucleotides read TGCGCCAGCAGCTCTCAGACAGGTACGAACACTGAAGCTTTCTTT. Its translation is CASSSQTGTNTEAFF.

This rearrangement joins TRBV29-1 to TRBJ2-3; 7 nucleotides match TRBD2. The CDR3 has 15 residues. V gave up 4 bases and J gave up 1 base; unmatched junction bases: 8. Germline-derived CDR1 and CDR2 are SQVTM and ANQGSEA. CDR3 sequence reads: CSVGRREWGTDTQYF. The CDR3 DNA reads TGCAGCGTTGGTCGGCGGGAGTGGGGCACAGATACGCAGTATTTT.

The genes are TRBV11-2 and TRBJ1-6, with no clear D. This CDR3 is built from 15 residues. The germline gives CDR1 SGHAT, CDR2 FQNNGV. Trimming shortened V by 0 bases and J by 3 bases, and 6 bases separated the two germline ends. The CDR3, as DNA: TGTGCCAGCAGCTTAGAAACCGTCTATAATTCACCCCTCCACTTT. It specifies CASSLETVYNSPLHF. The full variable domain, in which reference TRBV11-2 and TRBJ1-6 provide the parts outside the CDR3, is EAGVAQSPRYKIIEKRQSVAFWCNPISGHATLYWYQQILGQGPKLLIQFQNNGVVDDSQLPKDRFSAERLKGVDSTLKIQPAKLEDSAVYLCASSLETVYNSPLHFGNGTRLTVT.

The rearrangement links TRBV7-9 to TRBJ1-5, with TRBD1 matching 8 bases. This CDR3 contains 15 residues. The germline CDR1 and CDR2 sequences are SEHNR and FQNEAQ (reference sequence). V was clipped by 5 bases and J by 0 bases; unmatched bases: 3. CDR3 coding DNA: TGTGCCAGCAGCGCGGGGACAGGTAGCAATCAGCCCCAGCATTTT. Protein product: CASSAGTGSNQPQHF.

J is TRBJ2-3 and V is TRBV11-2; a weak D match, TRBD2 (5 bases). This CDR3 contains 15 residues. Germline V CDR1 and CDR2: SGHAT, FQNNGV. V shed 1 base and J shed 2 bases, with 10 bases lying between them. The CDR3 nucleotides read TGTGCCAGCAGCTTAGTAGCGTCCGACACAGATACGCAGTATTTT. This codes for CASSLVASDTDTQYF.

This chain uses TRBV7-9 with TRBJ1-2; D gene unclear. Germline V gives CDR1 SEHNR, CDR2 FQNEAQ (reference sequence). CDR3 size: 15 residues. Trimming removed 4 bases from V and 1 base from J, with 13 bases in between. Written as DNA, the CDR3 is TGTGCCAGCAGCTCGGACGGCGCAATTAACTATGGCTACACCTTC. It codes for CASSSDGAINYGYTF.

This chain joins TRBV7-8 and TRBJ2-7, with TRBD1 matching over 8 bases. V shed 5 bases, J shed 1 base, and the junction held 4 bases outside the gene matches. CDR3 length: 14 residues. Per the germline V gene, CDR1 is SGHVS and CDR2 is FQNEAQ. The CDR3 bases are TGTGCCAGCAGCCCAGGGGGCATTTCCTACGAGCAGTACTTC. It translates to CASSPGGISYEQYF.

This chain's CDR3 is CASSWTRDRGSYTF. The DNA for the CDR3 is TGTGCCAGCAGCTGGACCCGGGACAGGGGAAGCTACACCTTC. The chain carries TRBV7-8 and TRBJ1-2, with 10 bases matching TRBD1. The CDR3 length is 14 residues. The germline gives CDR1 SGHVS, CDR2 FQNEAQ. V dropped 4 bases and J dropped 9; count of bases not matched to a gene: 8.

The J gene is TRBJ2-2, the V gene TRBV24-1; a weak D match, TRBD1 (5 bases). This CDR3 contains 15 residues. Per the germline V gene, CDR1 is KGHDR and CDR2 is SFDVKD. The V and J ends lost 2 bases and 2 bases respectively, with 8 bases between them. CDR3 DNA sequence: TGTGCCACCAGTGATTCGGACAAAAACACCGGGGAGCTGTTTTTT. It codes for CATSDSDKNTGELFF.

The chain has TRBV6-6 and TRBJ1-1, with TRBD1 as a possible D gene (5 bases). The CDR3 covers 17 residues. Germline V gene data show CDR1 as MNHNY and CDR2 as SVGAGI (reference sequence). Trimming took off 5 bases at V and 5 bases at J, with 24 bases between the two ends. The CDR3 sequence is CASSRAVLRTWGTEAFF. The CDR3, as DNA: TGTGCCAGCAGTCGCGCCGTATTAAGGACTTGGGGGACTGAAGCTTTCTTT.

J is TRBJ2-5 and V is TRBV10-3; 7 bases agree with TRBD1. The CDR3 spans 15 residues. Germline V lookup: CDR1 ENHRY, CDR2 SYGVKD. V was pared by 2 bases and J by 1 base, with 4 bases of the junction left unmatched. The CDR3 DNA reads TGTGCCATCAGTGAGCCTGACAGGGCCCAAGAGACCCAGTACTTC. This encodes CAISEPDRAQETQYF.

Only one count was recorded for this clone. V gene TRBV6-5 combines with J gene TRBJ1-2; TRBD1 might be the D (5 bases). The CDR3 sequence is 14 residues long. The V end was cut by 2 bases, the J end by 1 base, with 8 bases between. Germline-derived CDR1 and CDR2 are MNHEY and SVGAGI. The CDR3 bases are TGTGCCAGCAGTTACCACCAGGGTAACTATGGCTACACCTTC. Translation gives CASSYHQGNYGYTF.

The rearrangement links TRBV12-3 or TRBV12-4 to TRBJ1-1; D gene ambiguous. Trimming removed 6 bases from V and 4 bases from J, with 12 bases in between. The CDR3 contains 13 residues. The CDR3 is CASRIETATEAFF. For the CDR3, the DNA is TGTGCCAGCAGGATCGAAACAGCCACTGAAGCTTTCTTT.

This chain joins TRBV18 and TRBJ2-7; D is perhaps TRBD1 (5 bases). CDR1 KGHSH and CDR2 LQKENI come from the germline V gene. V was cut by 4 bases and J by 0 bases, with 7 bases left in between. CDR3 length equals 13 residues. DNA of the CDR3: TGTGCCAGCTCACTGACAGCCTCCTACGAGCAGTACTTC. Its protein is CASSLTASYEQYF.

The V and J genes are TRBV6-5 and TRBJ1-5, with D perhaps TRBD1 (5 bases). There are 14 residues in the CDR3. Germline lookup yields CDR1 MNHEY and CDR2 SVGAGI. Trimming left V 8 bases short and J 6 bases short, with 17 bases between. The CDR3 here is CASRSWVQGQPQHF. For the CDR3, the DNA is TGTGCCAGCCGTTCGTGGGTTCAGGGTCAGCCCCAGCATTTT.

This chain joins TRBV7-2 and TRBJ2-3; 7 bases match TRBD2. J lost 4 bases, V lost 2 bases, and 18 bases had no gene match. The germline gives CDR1 SGHTA, CDR2 FQGNSA. The CDR3 has 19 amino acids. CDR3 DNA sequence: TGTGCCAGCAGCTTACGTGAAAGGGTCAGAAGCGGGGCTCCAGATACGCAGTATTTT. Translation: CASSLRERVRSGAPDTQYF. Supplemented by reference TRBV7-2 and TRBJ2-3, the full variable domain reads GAGVSQSPSNKVTEKGKDVELRCDPISGHTALYWYRQSLGQGLEFLIYFQGNSAPDKSGLPSDRFSAERTGGSVSTLTIQRTQQEDSAVYLCASSLRERVRSGAPDTQYFGPGTRLTVL.

The DNA of the CDR3 is TGTGCCAGCAGTTGGTCCGGGCAGCCCCAGCATTTT. The encoded protein is CASSWSGQPQHF. The V call is TRBV28, the J call TRBJ1-5; no clear D. V gave up 4 bases and J gave up 7 bases, with 8 bases separating them. Germline CDR1 reads MDHEN; CDR2 reads SYDVKM. There are 12 residues in the CDR3.

The chain is built from TRBV7-9 and TRBJ2-2; tentative D call: TRBD2 (6 bases). Germline CDR1 SEHNR, CDR2 FQNEAQ (reference sequence). Trimming cost V 1 base and J 3 bases, with 9 bases left between them. The CDR3 has 15 amino acids. The CDR3 region is CASSLDRGYTGELFF. In nucleotides, the CDR3 is TGTGCCAGCAGCTTAGACCGGGGGTACACCGGGGAGCTGTTTTTT.

The rearrangement links TRBV9 to TRBJ2-1; TRBD2 matches at 7 bases. The CDR3 is 11 residues long. The germline CDR1 and CDR2 sequences are SGDLS and YYNGEE. V shed 8 bases and J 10 bases; nucleotides not matched to a gene: 6. The CDR3 loop is CASQREREQFF. In DNA form, the CDR3 reads TGTGCCAGTCAGCGGGAAAGGGAGCAGTTCTTC.

The chain is built from TRBV5-6 and TRBJ1-4; D remains ambiguous. Germline loops: CDR1 SGHDT, CDR2 YYEEEE. The CDR3 is 15 residues long. Between the trimmed V and J ends, which lost 3 bases and 3 bases, there was a span of 12 bases. The CDR3 region is CASSSPVAANEKLFF. The DNA for the CDR3 is TGTGCCAGCAGCTCTCCTGTGGCAGCTAATGAAAAACTGTTTTTT.

The rearrangement links TRBV11-2 to TRBJ1-2, with 9 bases lining up with TRBD1. V trimming: 5 bases; J trimming: 1 base; junction bases outside the gene matches: 5. The germline CDR1 and CDR2 sequences are SGHAT and FQNNGV. The CDR3 totals 15 residues. The CDR3 protein is CASSPRDRDNYGYTF. The DNA of the CDR3 is TGTGCCAGCAGCCCCCGGGACAGGGATAACTATGGCTACACCTTC.

The chain uses TRBV5-1 and TRBJ2-5; perhaps TRBD1 as D (6 bases). This CDR3 is built from 14 residues. V lost 0 bases, J lost 5 bases, and 11 bases lay in between. Germline V gene lookup returns CDR1 SGHRS and CDR2 YFSETQ. The CDR3 region has the DNA TGCGCCAGCAGCTTGGGACAGGTCCTGGAGACCCAGTACTTC. Its protein product is CASSLGQVLETQYF.

J is TRBJ2-7 and V is TRBV7-8, with 9 bases matching TRBD1. Looked up from germline, CDR1 is SGHVS and CDR2 is FQNEAQ. The CDR3 spans 15 residues. V shed 5 bases and J 4 bases; nucleotides not matched to a gene: 9. The CDR3 reads CASSPSRTGVYEQYF. The CDR3 nucleotides are TGTGCCAGCAGCCCAAGTAGGACAGGGGTTTACGAGCAGTACTTC.